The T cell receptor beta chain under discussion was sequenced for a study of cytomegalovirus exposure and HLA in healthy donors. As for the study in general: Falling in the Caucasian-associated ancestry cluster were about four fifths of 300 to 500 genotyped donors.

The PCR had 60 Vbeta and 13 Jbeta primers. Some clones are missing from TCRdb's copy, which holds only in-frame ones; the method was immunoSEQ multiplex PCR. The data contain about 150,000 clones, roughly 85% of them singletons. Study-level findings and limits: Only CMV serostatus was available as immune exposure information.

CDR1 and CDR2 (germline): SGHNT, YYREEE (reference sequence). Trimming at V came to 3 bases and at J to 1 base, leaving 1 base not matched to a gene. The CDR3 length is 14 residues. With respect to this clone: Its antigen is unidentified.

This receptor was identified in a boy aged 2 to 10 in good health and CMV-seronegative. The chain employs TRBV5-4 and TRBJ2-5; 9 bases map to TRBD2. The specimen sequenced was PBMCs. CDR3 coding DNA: TGTGCCAGCAGCTCAGCGGGGGGCCAAGAGACCCAGTACTTC. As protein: CASSSAGGQETQYF.